Following are 14 T cell receptor beta chains from one sample sequenced in a study of OX40 agonist ivuxolimab in advanced cancers. This table comes from immunoSEQ multiplex PCR, and its TCRdb copy is limited to in-frame clones, with some not included. The table records roughly 20,000 clones, 70% to 90% of them present only once. Here the sequenced sample was CD4+ or CD8+ T cells sorted from blood, taken in a trial of the OX40 agonist ivuxolimab. The source is an adult with an advanced solid tumor such as melanoma, head and neck, liver or kidney cancer.

The chain links TRBV9 to TRBJ2-1; the match to TRBD2 covers 11 bases. V trimming: 3 bases; J trimming: 7 bases; junction bases outside the gene matches: 9. The germline CDR1 and CDR2 sequences are SGDLS and YYNGEE. The CDR3 totals 16 residues. Here the CDR3 reads CASSGSGGAFGNEQFF. CDR3 nucleotides: TGTGCCAGCAGCGGTAGCGGGGGGGCCTTCGGAAATGAGCAGTTCTTC.

The V call is TRBV6-6, the J call TRBJ2-5; no clear D gene. The V end was cut by 5 bases, the J end by 4 bases, with 14 bases between. CDR1 and CDR2 (germline): MNHNY, SVGAGI (reference sequence). The CDR3 runs 14 residues. The CDR3: CASSRPSSGETQYF. As DNA, the CDR3 is TGTGCCAGCAGTAGACCGTCCTCCGGAGAGACCCAGTACTTC.

The chain recombines TRBV6-1 with TRBJ1-3, with D unresolved. Germline V CDR1 and CDR2: MNHNS, SASEGT. CDR3 length: 13 amino acids. V was shortened by 6 bases and J by 6 bases, with 12 bases between the two germline ends. The CDR3 protein is CASREGVVNTIYF. DNA of the CDR3: TGTGCCAGCAGGGAGGGTGTGGTAAACACCATATATTTT.

This clone was recorded a few times. The chain couples TRBV27 to TRBJ1-1; D ambiguous. CDR3 length equals 13 residues. The ends were cut back, 6 bases at V and 0 bases at J, with 8 bases in the middle. Germline V gives CDR1 MNHEY, CDR2 SMNVEV (reference sequence). CDR3 DNA: TGTGCCAGCAGACTGACACTGAACACTGAAGCTTTCTTT. This gives the protein CASRLTLNTEAFF.

In its sample, this clone was seen once. J is TRBJ2-5 and V is TRBV11-2; D is undetermined. The CDR3 spans 11 residues. The germline gives CDR1 SGHAT, CDR2 FQNNGV. V dropped 2 bases and J dropped 5 bases, with 3 bases sitting between them. CDR3 in DNA: TGTGCCAGCAGCTTAAAGGAGACCCAGTACTTC. It codes for CASSLKETQYF.

This sequence joins TRBV6-1 and TRBJ1-4; D is unclear. Between the trimmed V and J ends, which lost 3 bases and 6 bases, there was a span of 17 bases. Germline values: CDR1 MNHNS, CDR2 SASEGT. The CDR3 contains 16 residues. DNA of the CDR3: TGTGCCAGCAGTGACAACGGTAGGGTTATGGATGAAAAACTGTTTTTT. Translation gives CASSDNGRVMDEKLFF.

The chain links TRBV7-2 to TRBJ2-4; D uncertain. CDR1 is SGHTA and CDR2 is FQGNSA in the germline V gene. The length of the CDR3 is 16 residues. V was trimmed by 6 bases and J by 1 base, leaving 16 bases between them. CDR3 residues: CASSSDSPLAKNIQYF. As DNA, the CDR3 is TGTGCCAGCAGTTCAGACTCCCCCCTGGCCAAAAACATTCAGTACTTC.

This clone appeared a single time. This chain connects TRBV6-6 to TRBJ2-3; D may be TRBD2 (5 bases). V gave up 5 bases and J gave up 6 bases, with 15 bases separating them. The CDR3 loop spans 14 amino acids. Germline V gives CDR1 MNHNY, CDR2 SVGAGI (reference sequence). This CDR3 reads CASSGRGREDTQYF. CDR3 DNA sequence: TGTGCCAGCAGTGGGAGAGGGCGCGAGGATACGCAGTATTTT.

This clone was seen more than once but under ten times. This chain links TRBV6-6 with TRBJ1-5; no clear D. With 6 bases removed from V and 3 bases from J, the gap between germline ends came to 15 bases. Looked up from germline, CDR1 is MNHNY and CDR2 is SVGAGI (reference sequence). This CDR3 contains 15 residues. CDR3 amino acids: CASRPLRGNNQPQHF. The CDR3 region has the DNA TGTGCCAGCAGACCCCTCCGGGGTAACAATCAGCCCCAGCATTTT.

The chain carries TRBV6-1 and TRBJ2-3; D unresolved. The CDR3 sequence is 15 residues long. V was pared by 4 bases and J by 4 bases, with 15 bases between. The germline CDR1 and CDR2 sequences are MNHNS and SASEGT. This CDR3 reads CASSGWFEFADTQYF. The DNA for the CDR3 is TGTGCCAGCAGTGGGTGGTTCGAGTTTGCAGATACGCAGTATTTT.

This clone was observed a single time. This chain connects TRBV27 to TRBJ1-1, with D hard to call. CDR1 and CDR2 from the germline V gene are MNHEY and SMNVEV (reference sequence). Trimming stripped 3 bases from V and 0 bases from J, with 11 bases between. The CDR3 length is 15 residues. The CDR3 DNA reads TGTGCCAGCAGTTTCCTGGAGCACATGAACACTGAAGCTTTCTTT. This translates into CASSFLEHMNTEAFF.

This clone has just one count. The chain uses TRBV27 and TRBJ2-7; 8 bases align to TRBD1. This CDR3 contains 14 residues. V gave up 4 bases and J gave up 4 bases; unmatched junction bases: 6. Germline V gene data show CDR1 as MNHEY and CDR2 as SMNVEV (reference sequence). This CDR3 is CASSYGRGRYEQYF. The CDR3 nucleotides read TGTGCCAGCAGTTATGGCAGGGGGCGATACGAGCAGTACTTC.

This clone was counted between two and nine times. The V gene is TRBV6-5, the J gene TRBJ1-5; D unclear. V was shortened by 0 bases and J by 5 bases, with 5 bases between the two germline ends. CDR3 length: 13 amino acids. Germline V gene lookup returns CDR1 MNHEY and CDR2 SVGAGI. The CDR3 nucleotides read TGTGCCAGCAGTTACTCGGGGTATCAGCCCCAGCATTTT. Translated, it gives CASSYSGYQPQHF.

The J gene is TRBJ2-1, the V gene TRBV11-2; 10 bases map to TRBD2. Germline V gene data show CDR1 as SGHAT and CDR2 as FQNNGV. J was trimmed by 0 bases and V by 5 bases; bases with no gene match: 4. There are 16 residues in the CDR3. The CDR3 DNA sequence: TGTGCCAGCAGCCCTAGCGGGGGCCTCTCCTACAATGAGCAGTTCTTC. Translation gives CASSPSGGLSYNEQFF.